These 10 T cell receptor beta chains originate from one sample sequenced in a study of long-term antiretroviral therapy in people with HIV. Version v3.0 of the immunoSEQ assay ran at survey level. Libraries were prepared by immunoSEQ multiplex PCR; TCRdb keeps only in-frame clonotypes and omits some of them. The sample consists of approximately 25,000 clones, 70% to 85% of them appearing once. Sequences were derived from unsorted PBMCs, sampled 3 years after starting antiretroviral therapy. The receptors come from a man aged 50 to 60 with HIV.

The V gene is TRBV28, the J gene TRBJ1-4; D is uncertain. There are 15 residues in the CDR3. Between the trimmed V and J ends, which lost 7 bases and 8 bases, there was a span of 20 bases. CDR1 and CDR2 from the germline V gene are MDHEN and SYDVKM. Here the CDR3 reads CASTHSNGFSEKLFF. In nucleotides, the CDR3 is TGTGCCAGCACCCACAGCAATGGCTTCAGCGAAAAACTGTTTTTT.

This chain links TRBV5-1 with TRBJ1-1; D uncertain. CDR1 SGHRS and CDR2 YFSETQ come from the germline V gene. V was shortened by 0 bases and J by 6 bases, with 12 bases between the two germline ends. This CDR3 spans 14 amino acids. The chain's CDR3 is CASSLVGGLPEAFF. Written as DNA, the CDR3 is TGCGCCAGCAGCTTGGTTGGAGGGCTCCCTGAAGCTTTCTTT.

The V and J genes are TRBV19 and TRBJ1-1; 8 bases are a match to TRBD1. The CDR3 runs to 15 residues. CDR1 and CDR2 from the germline V gene are LNHDA and SQIVND (reference sequence). V was pared by 3 bases and J by 1 base, with 4 bases of the junction left unmatched. The CDR3 DNA reads TGTGCCAGTAGTATGTCCGGGACAGGGAACACTGAAGCTTTCTTT. Protein product: CASSMSGTGNTEAFF.

V usage is TRBV5-1 and J usage is TRBJ2-7; D is ambiguous. Germline V gene data show CDR1 as SGHRS and CDR2 as YFSETQ. V was trimmed by 1 base and J by 0 bases, leaving 8 bases between them. The CDR3 loop spans 14 amino acids. In DNA form, the CDR3 reads TGCGCCAGCAGCTTGTACTACAGCTCCTACGAGCAGTACTTC. This gives the protein CASSLYYSSYEQYF.

This clone appeared once. CDR3 in DNA: TGTGCCAGCAGCTTAGACTCCTACAATGAGCAGTTCTTC. It codes for CASSLDSYNEQFF. This chain joins TRBV7-2 and TRBJ2-1; unclear D gene. This CDR3 is built from 13 residues. The germline gives CDR1 SGHTA, CDR2 FQGNSA. V shed 1 base and J shed 0 bases, with 1 base lying between them.

This clone was detected a few times. V usage is TRBV6-1 and J usage is TRBJ1-3, with 10 bases aligning to TRBD1. The CDR3 extends over 16 amino acids. In germline, CDR1 is MNHNS, CDR2 SASEGT. The V and J ends lost 4 bases and 8 bases, in that order; junction bases with no gene match: 11. CDR3 bases: TGTGCCAGCAGTGTAGGCCCGGGACAGGGGACTTACACCATATATTTT. Protein sequence: CASSVGPGQGTYTIYF.

V is TRBV7-2 and J is TRBJ2-1; TRBD2 agrees at 13 bases. The length of the CDR3 is 19 residues. The ends lost 0 bases at V and 4 bases at J; junction bases unmatched: 9. Germline CDR1 reads SGHTA; CDR2 reads FQGNSA. Here the CDR3 DNA reads TGTGCCAGCAGCTTAGCAGGACTAGCGGGAGTGGCCCCGTACAATGAGCAGTTCTTC. This encodes CASSLAGLAGVAPYNEQFF.

The V call is TRBV13, the J call TRBJ2-1, with 9 bases that match TRBD1. Germline CDR1 and CDR2: PRHDT and FYEKMQ (reference sequence). CDR3 length: 20 amino acids. The ends lost 5 bases at V and 3 bases at J; junction bases unmatched: 20. The CDR3 reads CASSRSPDRGPGGDYNEQFF. The CDR3 region has the DNA TGTGCCAGCAGCCGAAGTCCGGACAGGGGCCCAGGGGGAGACTACAATGAGCAGTTCTTC.

Only a few counts were recorded for this clone. The chain couples TRBV28 to TRBJ1-2; tentatively, D is TRBD1 (6 bases). The CDR3 is 14 amino acids. V dropped 3 bases and J dropped 2 bases, with 10 bases sitting between them. In germline, CDR1 is MDHEN, CDR2 SYDVKM. DNA for the CDR3: TGTGCCAGCAGTTTCTCTGGGACAAACTATGGCTACACCTTC. Protein: CASSFSGTNYGYTF.

The V and J genes are TRBV7-2 and TRBJ1-2, with D unclear. The CDR3 length is 15 residues. Trimming stripped 7 bases from V and 4 bases from J, with 19 bases between. Per germline, CDR1 SGHTA and CDR2 FQGNSA. The CDR3 is CASISRPRTVYGYTF. The CDR3 DNA reads TGTGCCAGCATTTCTAGACCCAGAACCGTCTATGGCTACACCTTC. Variable domain in full (rest from reference TRBV7-2 and TRBJ1-2): GAGVSQSPSNKVTEKGKDVELRCDPISGHTALYWYRQSLGQGLEFLIYFQGNSAPDKSGLPSDRFSAERTGGSVSTLTIQRTQQEDSAVYLCASISRPRTVYGYTFGSGTRLTVV.